The entry below describes one TCR beta chain. Its antigen is not identified. The data derive from a study of shared clonotypes between healthy human individuals. Overall study results and limits: Among donors, sharing of clonotypes was expected to be affected by sequencing depth.

Running of the assay took place at deep level. Sequencing on ten immunoSEQ deep assay plates was performed for unsorted PBMC DNA. This table comes from immunoSEQ multiplex PCR, and its TCRdb copy is limited to in-frame clones, with some not included. The sample includes approximately 480,000 clones, approximately 79% of them seen just once. Donors comprised only Caucasian adults living in Nashville, Tennessee. CDR3 size: 16 residues. Losses at the gene ends were 3 bases for V and 0 bases for J; bases not matched to a gene: 6. CDR1 and CDR2 from the germline V gene are LNHDA and SQIVND (reference sequence).

This sequence originates from a woman aged 40-49 years in good health. Some clones in this sample may be carry-over from other donors' samples. Input material: PBMCs. The chain links TRBV19 to TRBJ2-3, with 7 bases aligning to TRBD2. CDR3 in DNA: TGTGCCAGTAGTATTCGTAGCGGGCTCAGCACAGATACGCAGTATTTT. Amino acid sequence: CASSIRSGLSTDTQYF.